Described below is a single TCR beta chain sequence and its context. Patients were ruled out by autoimmune disease history or systemic immunosuppression. Only in-frame clones appear in the TCRdb table, and some are missing; sequencing was by immunoSEQ multiplex PCR. In the table there are tens of thousands of clones, 92% of which are singletons. Germline lookup yields CDR1 SGHDN and CDR2 FVKESK. CDR3 size: 16 residues. With V trimmed by 2 bases and J by 4 bases, 6 bases remained unmatched. These data originate in a study of OX40 agonist ivuxolimab in advanced cancers. The clonotype originates from an adult with an advanced solid tumor such as melanoma, head and neck, liver or kidney cancer. The J gene is TRBJ1-3, the V gene TRBV14; 9 bases line up with TRBD1. The sample in question was CD4+ or CD8+ T cells sorted from blood, obtained in a trial of the OX40 agonist ivuxolimab. Here the CDR3 reads CASSQHTGQGGNTIYF. The CDR3 DNA sequence: TGTGCCAGCAGCCAACACACGGGACAGGGAGGAAACACCATATATTTT. Based on the CDR3 plus reference TRBV14 and TRBJ1-3, the full variable domain is EAGVTQFPSHSVIEKGQTVTLRCDPISGHDNLYWYRRVMGKEIKFLLHFVKESKQDESGMPNNRFLAERTGGTYSTLKVQPAELEDSGVYFCASSQHTGQGGNTIYFGEGSWLTVV.